There are a few counts of the clone carrying this T cell receptor (beta chain). Time point noted: baseline, week 1 (first vaccination visit). The treatment was: pre-vaccination baseline after standard-of-care therapy. These data originate in a study of a mutant IDH1 vaccine in newly diagnosed glioma. Assay used: immunoSEQ multiplex PCR; TCRdb lists only in-frame clones, some missing. The sample includes approximately 67,000 clones, approximately 82% seen only once; the top ten take 4% to 5.5%. The source of this sequence is a young woman with glioma. Some clones in this sample may be carry-over from other donors' samples. Sample: peripheral blood mononuclear cells (PBMCs), taken from a glioma patient treated with radiotherapy, temozolomide or both.

Written as DNA, the CDR3 is TGTGCCAGCAGAGCCTGGCAGGGGCAACAAGAGACCCAGTACTTC. It codes for CASRAWQGQQETQYF. The chain couples TRBV6-1 to TRBJ2-5, with D perhaps matching TRBD1 (6 bases). V lost 6 bases to trimming and J lost 2 bases, with 16 bases between them. The V gene's germline CDR1 is MNHNS and CDR2 SASEGT. The CDR3 is 15 residues long.